These T cell receptor beta chains were read from a single sample in a study of blood T cell repertoires in COVID-19. Assay: immunoSEQ multiplex PCR; the TCRdb copy retains only in-frame clones and omits some. The sample records some 530,000 clones, approximately 85% being singletons. Material: peripheral blood. Receptors were obtained from a human donor in a cohort sampled during active COVID-19. The CDR3 runs from the conserved cysteine through the conserved F or W. D genes are given only for firm matches. Clone size is given for some rows only: seen once, a few or many times, or a class if the clone is expanded.

d_call: .; j_call: TRBJ1-1; v_call: TRBV7-6; clone_size: .; cdr3_nt: TGTGCCAGCAGCCCGAGTGGGGGGGGCGGTCATAACACTGAAGCTTTCTTT; cdr3_aa: CASSPSGGGGHNTEAFF
d_call: .; j_call: TRBJ2-1; v_call: TRBV21-1; clone_size: .; cdr3_nt: TGTGCCAGCAGCAAAGAGAGGGACGGGAGTTGGGGCTCCTACAATGAGCAGTTCTTC; cdr3_aa: CASSKERDGSWGSYNEQFF
d_call: .; j_call: TRBJ1-2; v_call: TRBV30; clone_size: .; cdr3_nt: TGTGCCTGGAAAAGGGGGATAGGATATGGCTACACCTTC; cdr3_aa: CAWKRGIGYGYTF
d_call: TRBD2; j_call: TRBJ2-7; v_call: TRBV12-5; clone_size: .; cdr3_nt: TGTGCTAGTGGCCCCAGGCGAGCGGGAGGGCAAACGCCCTACGAGCAGTACTTC; cdr3_aa: CASGPRRAGGQTPYEQYF
d_call: .; j_call: TRBJ2-3; v_call: TRBV3-1/TRBV3-2; clone_size: .; cdr3_nt: TGTGCCAGCAGCGTGCAGGGCCGGGGCACAGATACGCAGTATTTT; cdr3_aa: CASSVQGRGTDTQYF
d_call: TRBD1; j_call: TRBJ2-7; v_call: TRBV30; clone_size: .; cdr3_nt: TGTGCCTGCGGGACAGGGTCAGGGGTCGAGCAGTACTTC; cdr3_aa: CACGTGSGVEQYF
d_call: TRBD2; j_call: TRBJ2-2; v_call: TRBV19; clone_size: .; cdr3_nt: TGTGCCAGTAGTATGGGGGGTCGGACTAGCGGGAGAGCGAACACCGGGGAGCTGTTTTTT; cdr3_aa: CASSMGGRTSGRANTGELFF
d_call: TRBD1; j_call: TRBJ1-1; v_call: TRBV28; clone_size: .; cdr3_nt: TGTGCCAGCAGCCTACAGGGGGTGGGCACTGAAGCTTTCTTT; cdr3_aa: CASSLQGVGTEAFF
d_call: TRBD2; j_call: TRBJ2-3; v_call: TRBV19; clone_size: .; cdr3_nt: TGTGCCAGTAGTAAGGGACTAGCAGCTAGCACAGATACGCAGTATTTT; cdr3_aa: CASSKGLAASTDTQYF
d_call: TRBD2; j_call: TRBJ2-7; v_call: TRBV18; clone_size: .; cdr3_nt: TGTGCCACCCTGGGGAGGACTAGCGGTCCCTACGAGCAGTACTTC; cdr3_aa: CATLGRTSGPYEQYF
d_call: TRBD2; j_call: TRBJ2-1; v_call: TRBV5-1; clone_size: .; cdr3_nt: TGCGCCAGCAGCTTTTCTAGCGGGAGGGTCCCTAGCTCCTACAATGAGCAGTTCTTC; cdr3_aa: CASSFSSGRVPSSYNEQFF
d_call: TRBD2; j_call: TRBJ2-2; v_call: TRBV29-1; clone_size: .; cdr3_nt: TGCAGCGTGGAAAGGGATAGCGGGACGCCTTCCGGGGAGCTGTTTTTT; cdr3_aa: CSVERDSGTPSGELFF
d_call: .; j_call: TRBJ1-2; v_call: TRBV30; clone_size: .; cdr3_nt: TGTGCCTGGAGTGTAGGATCAGGGTCGAGCTATGGCTACACCTTC; cdr3_aa: CAWSVGSGSSYGYTF
d_call: TRBD2; j_call: TRBJ2-5; v_call: TRBV5-4; clone_size: .; cdr3_nt: TGTGCCAGCAGCCCACGACTAGCGGGAGAACAAGAGACCCAGTACTTC; cdr3_aa: CASSPRLAGEQETQYF
d_call: TRBD2; j_call: TRBJ2-5; v_call: TRBV28; clone_size: once; cdr3_nt: TGTGCCAGCAGTCCCGGGGGGTCCCAAGAGACCCAGTACTTC; cdr3_aa: CASSPGGSQETQYF
d_call: TRBD1; j_call: TRBJ1-1; v_call: TRBV30; clone_size: .; cdr3_nt: TGTGCCTGGAGTACTTGGGTAACGGAGGGGGCTAAACCTGAGAACACTGAAGCTTTCTTT; cdr3_aa: CAWSTWVTEGAKPENTEAFF
d_call: TRBD1; j_call: TRBJ1-5; v_call: TRBV30; clone_size: .; cdr3_nt: TGTGCCTGGAGACAGGGGTTTTCGGGTCAGCCCCAGCATTTT; cdr3_aa: CAWRQGFSGQPQHF
d_call: .; j_call: TRBJ1-2; v_call: TRBV11-2; clone_size: .; cdr3_nt: TGTGCCAGCAGCTTAGACCCCTCCAGGGCTGGCTACACCTTC; cdr3_aa: CASSLDPSRAGYTF
d_call: .; j_call: TRBJ1-2; v_call: TRBV4-1; clone_size: .; cdr3_nt: TGCGCCAGCAGCCAAGGCCTCAGGGGAATCGGCTACACCTTC; cdr3_aa: CASSQGLRGIGYTF
d_call: TRBD1; j_call: TRBJ1-4; v_call: TRBV28; clone_size: .; cdr3_nt: TGTGCCAGCAGTTCCCCGGGACAGGGGGCGGAAAAACTGTTTTTT; cdr3_aa: CASSSPGQGAEKLFF
d_call: .; j_call: TRBJ1-1; v_call: TRBV5-1; clone_size: .; cdr3_nt: TGCGCCAGCAGCCCGGGAGTGGTGAACACTGAAGCTTTCTTT; cdr3_aa: CASSPGVVNTEAFF
d_call: .; j_call: TRBJ2-7; v_call: TRBV3-1/TRBV3-2; clone_size: once; cdr3_nt: TGTGCCAGCAGCCCCCTCGCGACCTACGAGCAGTACTTC; cdr3_aa: CASSPLATYEQYF
d_call: TRBD1; j_call: TRBJ1-2; v_call: TRBV14; clone_size: .; cdr3_nt: TGTGCCAGCAGCCAAAGGGGACAGGGGGCTGGCTACACCTTC; cdr3_aa: CASSQRGQGAGYTF
d_call: TRBD1; j_call: TRBJ2-7; v_call: TRBV6-6; clone_size: .; cdr3_nt: TGTGCCAGCACTCCTCAAGGGGGCTCGGACGGCGAGCAGTACTTC; cdr3_aa: CASTPQGGSDGEQYF
d_call: TRBD1; j_call: TRBJ1-3; v_call: TRBV3-1/TRBV3-2; clone_size: .; cdr3_nt: TGTGCCAGCAGCTACGGAACAGGGGGTGCTGGAAACACCATATATTTT; cdr3_aa: CASSYGTGGAGNTIYF
d_call: .; j_call: TRBJ2-6; v_call: TRBV28; clone_size: once; cdr3_nt: TGTGCCAGCAGCTCTTCTGGGGCCAACGTCCTGACTTTC; cdr3_aa: CASSSSGANVLTF